This record looks at one TCR beta chain sequence and its context. Input per TCR library consisted of about 3.5 ug of total RNA. cDNA encoding TCRalpha and TCRbeta underwent two nested PCRs of 16 and 9 cycles, each of which was followed by bead purification. TCRdb reprocessed the 5' RACE reads; each CDR3 protein has one entry and no DNA is given. The table counts 300,000 to 350,000 distinct CDR3 sequences; 2% to 2.5% lies in the top ten. CDR3 size: 16 residues. Germline CDR1 is SGHDT and CDR2 is YYEEEE. The sample belongs to a study of monozygotic twins with inflammatory bowel disease. Donors gave approximately 2.5 ml of blood apiece. Investigators pulled total RNA out of whole blood and did not sort T cells.

The J gene is TRBJ2-7, the V gene TRBV5-6; absent DNA, TCRdb's TRBD2 call cannot be checked. This receptor was identified in a human donor with ulcerative colitis or Crohn's disease, or a healthy co-twin of an affected twin (not recorded which). Sample: blood. The CDR3 loop reads CASSRGTSGMSREQYF.